The text below deals with one T cell receptor beta chain. Repertoires were generated with immunoSEQ multiplex PCR, while TCRdb's copy carries only in-frame clones and drops some. The sample lists under 300,000 clones, almost 85% occurring once. The data originate from a study of blood T cell repertoires in COVID-19. V dropped 2 bases and J dropped 6; count of bases not matched to a gene: 5. Germline V gene lookup returns CDR1 MDHEN and CDR2 SYDVKM. The CDR3 loop spans 15 amino acids. This clonotype was obtained from a man aged 35-49 years who had recovered from COVID-19. Sequencing was done on a sample of PBMCs or T cells enriched from blood (not recorded which). This chain links TRBV28 with TRBJ2-3; 10 bases agree with TRBD2. The CDR3, as DNA: TGTGCCAGCAGTTTACTAGCGGGGGAAAGTGATACGCAGTATTTT. Protein product: CASSLLAGESDTQYF. The full variable domain, with the rest looked up from reference TRBV28 and TRBJ2-3, is DVKVTQSSRYLVKRTGEKVFLECVQDMDHENMFWYRQDPGLGLRLIYFSYDVKMKEKGDIPEGYSVSREKKERFSLILESASTNQTSMYLCASSLLAGESDTQYFGPGTRLTVL.